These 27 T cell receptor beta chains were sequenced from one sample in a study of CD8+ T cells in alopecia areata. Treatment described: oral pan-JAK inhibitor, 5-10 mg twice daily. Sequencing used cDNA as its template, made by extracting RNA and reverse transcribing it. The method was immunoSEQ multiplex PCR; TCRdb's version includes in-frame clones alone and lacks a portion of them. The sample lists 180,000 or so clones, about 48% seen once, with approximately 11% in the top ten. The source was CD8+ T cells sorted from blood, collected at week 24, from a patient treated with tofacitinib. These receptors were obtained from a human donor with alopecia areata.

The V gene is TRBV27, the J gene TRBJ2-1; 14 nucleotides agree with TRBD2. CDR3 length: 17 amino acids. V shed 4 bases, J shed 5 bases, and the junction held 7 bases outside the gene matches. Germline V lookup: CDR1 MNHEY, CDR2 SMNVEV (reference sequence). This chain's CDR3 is CASSSTSGLAGDNEQFF. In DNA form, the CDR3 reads TGTGCCAGCAGTTCGACTTCGGGACTAGCGGGGGACAATGAGCAGTTCTTC.

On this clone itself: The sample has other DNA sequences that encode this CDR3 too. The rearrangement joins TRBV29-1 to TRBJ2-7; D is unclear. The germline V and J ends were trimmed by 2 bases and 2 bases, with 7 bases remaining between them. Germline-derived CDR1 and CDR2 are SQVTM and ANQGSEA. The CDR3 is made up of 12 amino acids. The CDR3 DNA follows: TGCAGCGTTGAAACAGATACCTACGAGCAGTACTTC. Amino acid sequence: CSVETDTYEQYF.

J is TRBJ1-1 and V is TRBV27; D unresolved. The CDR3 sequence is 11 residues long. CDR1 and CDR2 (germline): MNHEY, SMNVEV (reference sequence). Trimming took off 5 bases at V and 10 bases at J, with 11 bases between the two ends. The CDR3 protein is CASSNRNGAFF. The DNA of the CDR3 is TGTGCCAGCAGTAACCGGAACGGAGCTTTCTTT.

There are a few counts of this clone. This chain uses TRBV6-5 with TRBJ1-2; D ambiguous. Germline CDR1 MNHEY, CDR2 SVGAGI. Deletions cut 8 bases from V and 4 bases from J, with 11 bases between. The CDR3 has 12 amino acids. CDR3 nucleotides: TGTGCCAGCGGCGGTGGTGGCTATGGCTACACCTTC. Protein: CASGGGGYGYTF.

CDR3 coding DNA: TGTGCCAGCAGCCAAGGACAGGGCGACTATGGCTACACCTTC. Amino acid sequence: CASSQGQGDYGYTF. The chain links TRBV13 to TRBJ1-2; the match to TRBD1 covers 8 bases. Unmatched junction bases numbered 5, after V lost 5 bases and J lost 3 bases. The CDR3 consists of 14 residues. CDR1 PRHDT and CDR2 FYEKMQ come from the germline V gene (reference sequence).

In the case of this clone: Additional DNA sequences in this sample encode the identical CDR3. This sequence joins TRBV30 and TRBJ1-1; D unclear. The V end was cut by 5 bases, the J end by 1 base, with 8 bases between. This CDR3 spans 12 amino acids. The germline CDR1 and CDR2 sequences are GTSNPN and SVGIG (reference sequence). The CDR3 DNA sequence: TGTGCCTGGTCATCCGGGAACACTGAAGCTTTCTTT. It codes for CAWSSGNTEAFF.

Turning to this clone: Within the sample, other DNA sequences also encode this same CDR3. As DNA, the CDR3 is TGTGCCAGCAGCGTAGGAGGGTCCTACGAGCAGTACTTC. Residues: CASSVGGSYEQYF. The chain couples TRBV9 to TRBJ2-7; perhaps TRBD2 as D (5 bases). This CDR3 is 13 amino acids long. Germline assignment: CDR1 SGDLS and CDR2 YYNGEE. Trimming took 0 bases from V and 1 from J, leaving 5 bases between them. Filled out from reference TRBV9 and TRBJ2-7, the complete variable domain reads DSGVTQTPKHLITATGQRVTLRCSPRSGDLSVYWYQQSLDQGLQFLIQYYNGEERAKGNILERFSAQQFPDLHSELNLSSLELGDSALYFCASSVGGSYEQYFGPGTRLTVT.

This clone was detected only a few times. The CDR3 protein is CASSIPQTTNYGYTF. The CDR3 DNA follows: TGTGCCAGCAGCATCCCGCAGACCACTAACTATGGCTACACCTTC. This chain connects TRBV7-9 to TRBJ1-2; D is unclear. This CDR3 is built from 15 residues. V was trimmed by 5 bases and J by 0 bases, leaving 13 bases between them. Germline values: CDR1 SEHNR, CDR2 FQNEAQ (reference sequence).

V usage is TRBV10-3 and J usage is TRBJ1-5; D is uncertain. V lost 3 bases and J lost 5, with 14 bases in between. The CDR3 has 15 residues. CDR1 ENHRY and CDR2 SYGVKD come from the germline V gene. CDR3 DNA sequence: TGTGCCATCAGTGATGCCTTCCCAGAGCATCAGCCCCAGCATTTT. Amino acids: CAISDAFPEHQPQHF.

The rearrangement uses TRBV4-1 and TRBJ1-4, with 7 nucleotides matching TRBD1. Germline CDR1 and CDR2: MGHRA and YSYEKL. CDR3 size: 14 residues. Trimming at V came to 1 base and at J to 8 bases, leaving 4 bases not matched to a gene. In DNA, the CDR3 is TGCGCCAGCAGCCAAGTGGGGACAGCGGAAAAACTGTTTTTT. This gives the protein CASSQVGTAEKLFF.

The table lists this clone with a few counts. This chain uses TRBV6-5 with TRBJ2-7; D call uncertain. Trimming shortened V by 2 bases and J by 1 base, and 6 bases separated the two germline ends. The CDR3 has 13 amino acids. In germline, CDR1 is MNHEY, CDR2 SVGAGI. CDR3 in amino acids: CASSYGPSYEQYF. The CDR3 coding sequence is TGTGCCAGCAGTTACGGGCCATCCTACGAGCAGTACTTC.

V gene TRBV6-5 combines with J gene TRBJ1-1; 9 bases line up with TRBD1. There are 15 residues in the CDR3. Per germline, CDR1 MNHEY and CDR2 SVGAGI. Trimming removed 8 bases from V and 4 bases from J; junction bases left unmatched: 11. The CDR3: CASLGKDRGSTEAFF. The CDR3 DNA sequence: TGTGCCAGCCTAGGGAAAGACAGGGGGTCCACTGAAGCTTTCTTT.

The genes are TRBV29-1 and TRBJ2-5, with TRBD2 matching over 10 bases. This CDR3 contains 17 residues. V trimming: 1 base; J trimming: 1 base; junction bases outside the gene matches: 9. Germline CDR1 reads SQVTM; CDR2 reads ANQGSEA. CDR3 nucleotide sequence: TGCAGCGTTGAAGGAACTCGGCTAGCGGGGGCCCAAGAGACCCAGTACTTC. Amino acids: CSVEGTRLAGAQETQYF.

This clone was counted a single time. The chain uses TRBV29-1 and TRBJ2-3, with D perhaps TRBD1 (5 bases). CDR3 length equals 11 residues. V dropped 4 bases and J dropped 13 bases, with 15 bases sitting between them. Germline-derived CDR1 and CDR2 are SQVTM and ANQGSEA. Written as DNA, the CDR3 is TGCAGCGTTGGGACGTCCAAAGGGGAGTATTTT. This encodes CSVGTSKGEYF.

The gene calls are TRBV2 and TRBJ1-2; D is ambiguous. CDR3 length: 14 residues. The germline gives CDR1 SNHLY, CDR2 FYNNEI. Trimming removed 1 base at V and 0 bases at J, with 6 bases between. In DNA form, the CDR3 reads TGTGCCAGCAGTGAAGAGGTATCTAACTATGGCTACACCTTC. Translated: CASSEEVSNYGYTF.

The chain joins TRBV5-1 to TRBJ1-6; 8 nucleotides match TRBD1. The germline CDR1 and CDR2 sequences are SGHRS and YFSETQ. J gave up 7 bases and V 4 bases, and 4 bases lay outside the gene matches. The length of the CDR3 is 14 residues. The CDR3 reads CASSPGQGNSPLHF. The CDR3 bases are TGCGCCAGCAGCCCCGGACAGGGAAATTCACCCCTCCACTTT.

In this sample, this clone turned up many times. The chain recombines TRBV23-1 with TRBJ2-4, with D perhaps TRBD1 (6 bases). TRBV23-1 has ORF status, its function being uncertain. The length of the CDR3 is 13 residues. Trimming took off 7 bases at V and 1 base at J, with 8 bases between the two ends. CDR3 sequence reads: CASTRGAKNIQYF. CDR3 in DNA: TGCGCCAGCACGAGGGGGGCCAAAAACATTCAGTACTTC.

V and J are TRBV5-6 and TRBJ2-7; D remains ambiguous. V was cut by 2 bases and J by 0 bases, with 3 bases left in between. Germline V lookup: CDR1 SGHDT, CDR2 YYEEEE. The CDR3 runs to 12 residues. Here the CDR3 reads CASSLNSYEQYF. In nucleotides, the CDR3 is TGTGCCAGCAGCTTAAACTCCTACGAGCAGTACTTC. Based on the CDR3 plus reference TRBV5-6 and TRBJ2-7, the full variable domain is DAGVTQSPTHLIKTRGQQVTLRCSPKSGHDTVSWYQQALGQGPQFIFQYYEEEERQRGNFPDRFSGHQFPNYSSELNVNALLLGDSALYLCASSLNSYEQYFGPGTRLTVT.

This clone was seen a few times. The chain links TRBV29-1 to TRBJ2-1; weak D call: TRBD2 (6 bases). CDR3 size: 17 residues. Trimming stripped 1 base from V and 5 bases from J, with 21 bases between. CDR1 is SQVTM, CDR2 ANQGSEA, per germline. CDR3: CSVEGGSEGRFDNEQFF. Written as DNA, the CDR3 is TGCAGCGTTGAAGGGGGGTCGGAGGGGCGTTTCGACAATGAGCAGTTCTTC.

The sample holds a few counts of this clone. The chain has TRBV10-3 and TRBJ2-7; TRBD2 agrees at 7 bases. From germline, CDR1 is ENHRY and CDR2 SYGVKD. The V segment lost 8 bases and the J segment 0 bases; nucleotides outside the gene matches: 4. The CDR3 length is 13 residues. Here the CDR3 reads CAIGSGDSYEQYF. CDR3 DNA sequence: TGTGCCATCGGGAGCGGGGACTCCTACGAGCAGTACTTC.

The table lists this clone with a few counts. DNA of the CDR3: TGCGCCAGCAGCTTAGGGGAGAGGGAGTGGTACAATGAGCAGTTCTTC. It yields the protein CASSLGEREWYNEQFF. The V call is TRBV5-1, the J call TRBJ2-1, with D possibly called TRBD1 or TRBD2 (5 bases each). Germline V gene data show CDR1 as SGHRS and CDR2 as YFSETQ. This CDR3 spans 16 amino acids. Trimming removed 2 bases at V and 4 bases at J, with 16 bases between.

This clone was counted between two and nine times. The CDR3 spells CSVGRVNTEAFF. The CDR3 DNA follows: TGCAGCGTTGGCAGGGTGAACACTGAAGCTTTCTTT. V and J are TRBV29-1 and TRBJ1-1, with TRBD1 as a possible D gene (5 bases). The CDR3 loop spans 12 amino acids. Germline CDR1 is SQVTM and CDR2 is ANQGSEA. The ends were cut back, 4 bases at V and 0 bases at J, with 6 bases in the middle.

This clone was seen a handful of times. The CDR3 coding sequence is TGTGCCAGCAGTCCACCGTCCGGGACAGGGCTTAACAATGAGCAGTTCTTC. It yields the protein CASSPPSGTGLNNEQFF. The gene calls are TRBV27 and TRBJ2-1, with 9 positions matching TRBD1. The germline gives CDR1 MNHEY, CDR2 SMNVEV (reference sequence). The CDR3 is 17 amino acids. V lost 5 bases and J lost 5; bases outside the gene matches: 13.

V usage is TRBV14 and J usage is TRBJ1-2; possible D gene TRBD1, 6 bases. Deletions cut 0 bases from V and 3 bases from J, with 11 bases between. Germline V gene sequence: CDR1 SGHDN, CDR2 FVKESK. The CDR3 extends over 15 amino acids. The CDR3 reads CASSQDFGQYYGYTF. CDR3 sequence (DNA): TGTGCCAGCAGCCAAGATTTCGGACAGTACTATGGCTACACCTTC.

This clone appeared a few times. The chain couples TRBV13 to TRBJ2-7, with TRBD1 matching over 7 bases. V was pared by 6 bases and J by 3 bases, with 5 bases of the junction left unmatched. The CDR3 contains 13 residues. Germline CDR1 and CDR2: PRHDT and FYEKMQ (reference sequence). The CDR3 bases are TGTGCCAGCAGACACAGGGACAGCTACGAGCAGTACTTC. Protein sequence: CASRHRDSYEQYF.

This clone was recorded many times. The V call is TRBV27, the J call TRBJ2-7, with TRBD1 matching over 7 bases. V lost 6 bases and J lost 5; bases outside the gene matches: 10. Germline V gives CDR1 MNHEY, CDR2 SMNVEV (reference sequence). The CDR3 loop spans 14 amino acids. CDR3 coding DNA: TGTGCCAGCAGCCAGCGACAGGGAATTGACGAGCAGTACTTC. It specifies CASSQRQGIDEQYF.

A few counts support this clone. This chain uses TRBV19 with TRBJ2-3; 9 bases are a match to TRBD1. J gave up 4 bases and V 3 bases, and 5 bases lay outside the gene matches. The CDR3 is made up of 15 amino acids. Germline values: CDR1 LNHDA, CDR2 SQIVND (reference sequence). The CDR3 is CASSMQDRGSDTQYF. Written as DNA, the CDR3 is TGTGCCAGTAGTATGCAGGACAGGGGATCAGATACGCAGTATTTT.